The entry below gives a single T cell receptor beta chain sequence along with its context. Shortly before study entry, within 2 weeks, exposed participants had met a COVID-19 case. This specimen belongs to a study of blood T cell repertoires in COVID-19. Authors' data handling: Amplification of reference gene primers provided the estimated nucleated cell counts. The assay was immunoSEQ multiplex PCR, and TCRdb's table has in-frame clones only and misses some. V, J and clone size are taken as reported in that table, and D and trimming were inferred from the DNA itself. The table records about 150,000 clones, around 87% of them present only once. V trimming: 5 bases; J trimming: 0 bases; junction bases outside the gene matches: 7. Germline-derived CDR1 and CDR2 are WSHSY and SAAADI. The CDR3 extends over 15 amino acids.

The sequence was collected from a woman in her 40s who had been exposed to COVID-19. V gene TRBV10-2 combines with J gene TRBJ2-7; 7 bases match TRBD2. Sequencing was carried out using PBMCs or T cells enriched from blood (not recorded which). CDR3 DNA sequence: TGCGCCAGCAGTCCAACTAGCGACTACTCCTACGAGCAGTACTTC. Translating gives CASSPTSDYSYEQYF.